These 17 T cell receptor beta chains came from one sample sequenced in a study of shared clonotypes between healthy human individuals. Produced via immunoSEQ multiplex PCR; TCRdb's table is partial and in-frame only. The table records 2 million to 2.5 million clones, around 95% of them present only once. The sequencing input was naive CD4+ T cells sorted from blood. As to subset: CD45RA+ positively selected. The source of these receptors is a young man in good health.

The chain couples TRBV6-1 to TRBJ2-3; D tentatively reads TRBD1 or TRBD2 (5 bases each). The ends were cut back, 7 bases at V and 5 bases at J, with 16 bases in the middle. This CDR3 is 14 amino acids long. CDR1 is MNHNS, CDR2 SASEGT, per germline. The CDR3 loop is CASKEGWGGDTQYF. CDR3 sequence (DNA): TGTGCCAGCAAAGAGGGGTGGGGCGGAGATACGCAGTATTTT.

A remark on this clone: In the same sample, other DNA sequences code for this CDR3. The rearrangement links TRBV2 to TRBJ2-4; D may be TRBD2 (5 bases). The germline V gene has CDR1 SNHLY and CDR2 FYNNEI. V lost 3 bases, J lost 0 bases, and 9 bases lay in between. The CDR3 is made up of 15 amino acids. The CDR3 is CASSDEGLAKNIQYF. The CDR3 nucleotides read TGTGCCAGCAGTGATGAGGGCCTAGCCAAAAACATTCAGTACTTC.

V and J are TRBV29-1 and TRBJ2-3, with D maybe TRBD2 (5 bases). CDR3 size: 14 residues. V was clipped by 5 bases and J by 0 bases, with 12 bases between them. Germline CDR1 reads SQVTM; CDR2 reads ANQGSEA. CDR3 protein: CSVSDSTSTDTQYF. The CDR3 DNA is TGCAGCGTTTCGGACTCGACTAGCACAGATACGCAGTATTTT.

A remark on this clone: The sample carries other DNA sequences with the same CDR3. This sequence joins TRBV6-5 and TRBJ2-7, with 11 bases identical to TRBD1. J was trimmed by 4 bases and V by 0 bases; bases with no gene match: 2. Germline CDR1 reads MNHEY; CDR2 reads SVGAGI. This CDR3 contains 15 residues. The CDR3 loop reads CASSYSGTGGYEQYF. The CDR3 nucleotides are TGTGCCAGCAGTTACTCTGGGACAGGGGGATACGAGCAGTACTTC.

The V call is TRBV6-6, the J call TRBJ2-3; 10 bases are shared with TRBD2. CDR3 length: 16 amino acids. With 5 bases clipped from V and 1 base from J, the junction kept 6 bases outside the gene matches. Germline lookup yields CDR1 MNHNY and CDR2 SVGAGI (reference sequence). This chain's CDR3 is CASSQGLALRTDTQYF. CDR3 bases: TGTGCCAGCAGTCAGGGACTAGCGTTGCGCACAGATACGCAGTATTTT.

This clone was counted once. The V gene is TRBV7-8, the J gene TRBJ2-3; 10 bases fit TRBD2. Trimming removed 2 bases from V and 1 base from J; junction bases left unmatched: 9. CDR3 length equals 18 residues. Germline assignment: CDR1 SGHVS and CDR2 FQNEAQ. CDR3 amino acids: CASSLSSPGTSGTDTQYF. CDR3 nucleotides: TGTGCCAGCAGCTTATCAAGCCCCGGGACTAGCGGCACAGATACGCAGTATTTT.

The chain couples TRBV5-1 to TRBJ2-7; TRBD2 agrees at 12 bases. The CDR3 extends over 17 amino acids. The germline gives CDR1 SGHRS, CDR2 YFSETQ. The V segment lost 4 bases and the J segment 3 bases; nucleotides outside the gene matches: 11. This CDR3 is CASSLRSTSGGIYEQYF. The CDR3 DNA is TGCGCCAGCAGCCTCAGATCCACTAGCGGGGGGATCTACGAGCAGTACTTC.

The rearrangement uses TRBV19 and TRBJ1-1; 8 nucleotides agree with TRBD1. The ends lost 4 bases at V and 0 bases at J; junction bases unmatched: 7. This CDR3 is built from 16 residues. Germline lookup yields CDR1 LNHDA and CDR2 SQIVND (reference sequence). Written as DNA, the CDR3 is TGTGCCAGTAGTACTGGGAACAGGGGGATGAACACTGAAGCTTTCTTT. Translation: CASSTGNRGMNTEAFF.

The chain combines TRBV5-6 with TRBJ2-5; 9 bases fit TRBD2. This CDR3 contains 16 residues. Trimming at V came to 1 base and at J to 2 bases, leaving 6 bases not matched to a gene. Germline CDR1 is SGHDT and CDR2 is YYEEEE. CDR3: CASSLYSGGTQETQYF. Written as DNA, the CDR3 is TGTGCCAGCAGCTTGTATAGCGGGGGAACTCAAGAGACCCAGTACTTC.

The chain uses TRBV29-1 and TRBJ2-2; the D gene is possibly TRBD2 (6 bases). The CDR3 consists of 13 residues. In germline, CDR1 is SQVTM, CDR2 ANQGSEA. The germline V and J ends were trimmed by 8 bases and 4 bases, with 14 bases remaining between them. CDR3 sequence: CSTSGVVTGELFF. CDR3 in DNA: TGCAGCACTTCGGGAGTTGTCACCGGGGAGCTGTTTTTT.

The genes are TRBV25-1 and TRBJ2-7, with a tentative D call TRBD2 (6 bases). The CDR3 consists of 15 residues. Trimming pared 3 bases from V and 6 bases from J, leaving 18 bases between. Germline assignment: CDR1 MGHDK and CDR2 SYGVNS. The CDR3 loop reads CASSDPKTSLGEQYF. CDR3 DNA sequence: TGTGCCAGCAGTGACCCCAAGACTAGTTTGGGCGAGCAGTACTTC.

This clone has a single count. The chain couples TRBV6-6 to TRBJ2-7; TRBD2 is a possible D gene (6 bases). The CDR3 runs 15 residues. V was clipped by 0 bases and J by 3 bases, with 12 bases between them. The germline V gene encodes CDR1 MNHNY and CDR2 SVGAGI (reference sequence). The CDR3: CASSYSTAGGYEQYF. The CDR3 DNA reads TGTGCCAGCAGTTACTCCACAGCGGGCGGCTACGAGCAGTACTTC.

V gene TRBV5-4 combines with J gene TRBJ2-3; 7 bases align to TRBD2. The CDR3 extends over 16 amino acids. The germline gives CDR1 SGHNT, CDR2 YYREEE (reference sequence). With V trimmed by 3 bases and J by 0 bases, 7 bases remained unmatched. CDR3 region: CASSSQRGSSTDTQYF. The CDR3 region has the DNA TGTGCCAGCAGCTCACAGCGGGGAAGTAGCACAGATACGCAGTATTTT.

The rearrangement uses TRBV6-6 and TRBJ1-1; TRBD1 agrees at 7 bases. Per the germline V gene, CDR1 is MNHNY and CDR2 is SVGAGI (reference sequence). Losses at the gene ends were 6 bases for V and 3 bases for J; bases not matched to a gene: 10. The CDR3 is 15 residues long. CDR3 residues: CASRPPTGIDTEAFF. The CDR3 region has the DNA TGTGCCAGCAGGCCCCCGACAGGGATTGACACTGAAGCTTTCTTT.

The CDR3 is CASRPGTGGGEEAFF. The DNA of the CDR3 is TGTGCCAGCCGACCAGGGACAGGGGGCGGAGAAGAAGCTTTCTTT. The J gene is TRBJ1-1, the V gene TRBV27; the match to TRBD1 covers 12 bases. J gave up 8 bases and V 8 bases, and 12 bases lay outside the gene matches. CDR1 and CDR2 (germline): MNHEY, SMNVEV (reference sequence). The CDR3 is 15 amino acids.

Only one count was recorded for this clone. The rearrangement uses TRBV2 and TRBJ2-7, with D possibly TRBD1 on 5 matching bases. The CDR3 contains 13 residues. Germline V CDR1 and CDR2: SNHLY, FYNNEI. Trimming cost V 2 bases and J 2 bases, with 7 bases left between them. Here the CDR3 DNA reads TGTGCCAGCAGTGAATCACAGGCCTACGAGCAGTACTTC. It codes for CASSESQAYEQYF.

V usage is TRBV28 and J usage is TRBJ2-5; possible D gene TRBD2, 6 bases. The CDR3 is 16 amino acids. CDR1 and CDR2 from the germline V gene are MDHEN and SYDVKM. The V end was cut by 4 bases, the J end by 3 bases, with 18 bases between. The DNA for the CDR3 is TGTGCCAGCAGTTCGAGTGGCGGGGCATCTGAAGAGACCCAGTACTTC. It is translated as CASSSSGGASEETQYF.